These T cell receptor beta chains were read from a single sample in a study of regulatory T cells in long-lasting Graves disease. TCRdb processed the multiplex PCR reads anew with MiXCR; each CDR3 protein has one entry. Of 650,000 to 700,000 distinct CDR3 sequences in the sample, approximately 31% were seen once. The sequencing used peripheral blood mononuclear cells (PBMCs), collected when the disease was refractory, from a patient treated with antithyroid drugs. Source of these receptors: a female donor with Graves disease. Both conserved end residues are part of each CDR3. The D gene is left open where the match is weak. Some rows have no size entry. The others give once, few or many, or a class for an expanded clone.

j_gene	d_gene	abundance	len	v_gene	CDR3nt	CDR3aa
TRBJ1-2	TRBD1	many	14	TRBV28	TGTGCCAGCAGGCAAACAGGGGCCTGGTATGGCTACACCTTC	CASRQTGAWYGYTF
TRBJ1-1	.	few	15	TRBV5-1	TGCGCCAGCAGCTTGAGGGGGGCCTCCAACACTGAAGCTTTCTTT	CASSLRGASNTEAFF
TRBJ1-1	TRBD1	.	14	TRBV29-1	TGCAGCGTCGATAGACGGACAGGGGACACTGAAGCTTTCTTT	CSVDRRTGDTEAFF
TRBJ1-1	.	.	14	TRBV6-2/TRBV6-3	TGTGCCAGCAGTTACTCCGGGGATCGGTATTTGGCTTTCTTT	CASSYSGDRYLAFF
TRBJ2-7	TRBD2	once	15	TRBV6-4	TGTGCCAGCAGTGAAAACGTAGCGGGGGGACAGGAGCAGTACTTC	CASSENVAGGQEQYF
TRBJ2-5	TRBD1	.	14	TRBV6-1	TGTGTCAGCAGTCGAACAGGGGGCACAGAGACCCAGTACTTC	CVSSRTGGTETQYF
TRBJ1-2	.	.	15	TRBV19	TGTGCCAGTAGCCATCACCCTCAGAGCCACTATGGCTACACCTTC	CASSHHPQSHYGYTF
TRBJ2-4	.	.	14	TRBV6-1	TGTGCCACCTGGGACTTCGTAGCCAAAAACATTCAGTACTTC	CATWDFVAKNIQYF
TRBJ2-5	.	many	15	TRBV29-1	TGCAGCGTTGGCAGACCCACCGGACAGATTGAGACCCAGTACTTC	CSVGRPTGQIETQYF
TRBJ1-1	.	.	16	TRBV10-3	TGTGCCATCAGTGCTTCACTTTTCAGGGGAAACACTGAAGCTTTCTTT	CAISASLFRGNTEAFF
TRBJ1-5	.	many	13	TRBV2	TGTGCTACAAGCTGGGGATTCAATCAGCCCCAGCATTTT	CATSWGFNQPQHF
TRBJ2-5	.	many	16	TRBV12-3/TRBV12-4	TGTGCCAGCAGTTTATCCGGATGGGGGGAGCAAGAGACCCAGTACTTC	CASSLSGWGEQETQYF
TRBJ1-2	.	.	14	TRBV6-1	TGTGCCAGCAACAGGGACACTTCGGACTATGGCTACACCTTC	CASNRDTSDYGYTF
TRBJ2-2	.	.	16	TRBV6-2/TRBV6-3	TGTGCCAGCAGCCCTCCCCGGGGGCGCGGGACCGGGGAGCTGTTTTTT	CASSPPRGRGTGELFF
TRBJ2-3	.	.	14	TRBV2	TGTGCCAGCAGTGATCCCCAGGGGCGGGATACGCAGTATTTT	CASSDPQGRDTQYF
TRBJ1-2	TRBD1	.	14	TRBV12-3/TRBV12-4	TGTGCCAGCAGCCGACCGACAGGGGCGGATGGCTACACCTTC	CASSRPTGADGYTF
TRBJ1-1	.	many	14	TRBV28	TGTGCCAGCACCCTGTCTCCCCCGAACACTGAAGCTTTCTTT	CASTLSPPNTEAFF
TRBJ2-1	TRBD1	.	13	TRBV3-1	TGTGCCAGCGGGGACAGCGGAGGTAGTGAGCAGTTCTTC	CASGDSGGSEQFF
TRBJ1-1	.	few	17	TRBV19	TGTGCCAGTAGTATTCAGCACTCTATCCGGGGAAGCACTGAAGCTTTCTTT	CASSIQHSIRGSTEAFF
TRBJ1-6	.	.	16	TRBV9	TGTGCCAGCAGCGCTACTAACAGGATGGCAGGCTCACCCCTCCACTTT	CASSATNRMAGSPLHF
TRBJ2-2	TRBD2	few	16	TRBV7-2	TGTGCCAGCAGCTCGCGGGAGGGCCTCGTGGCCGGGGAGCTGTTTTTT	CASSSREGLVAGELFF
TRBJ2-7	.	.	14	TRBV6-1	TGTGCCAGCAGTCCCACGTTACAGGTCTACGAGCAGTACTTC	CASSPTLQVYEQYF
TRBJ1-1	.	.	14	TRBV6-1	TGTGCCAGCAGAGTGGGGGAGGGAGTCACTGAAGCTTTCTTT	CASRVGEGVTEAFF
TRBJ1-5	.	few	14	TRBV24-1	TGTGCCACCAGTGATGCCTCCAGGGAACAGCCCCAGCATTTT	CATSDASREQPQHF
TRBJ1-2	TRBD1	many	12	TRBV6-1	TGTGCCAGCAGGGGACAGTCTTATGGCTACACCTTC	CASRGQSYGYTF
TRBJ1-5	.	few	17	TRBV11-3	TGTGCCAGCAGCTTAAGCGGGTATAGAAATAGCAATCAGCCCCAGCATTTT	CASSLSGYRNSNQPQHF